This TCR beta chain was sequenced for a study of follicular helper T cells after annual influenza vaccination. Whole-study results and caveats: ICOS-CD38- cTfh most often held earlier Day 7 ICOS+CD38+ clones. ICOS+CD38+ cTfh clonality tracked population frequency, and its change tracked circulating plasmablast change.

The time point here: 2014-2015 season, pre-vaccination. Non-naive CD4+CXCR5+PD-1+ cTfh were sorted into ICOS+CD38+ and ICOS-CD38- fractions. The CDR3 runs to 15 residues. Trimming pared 0 bases from V and 4 bases from J, leaving 10 bases between. Germline CDR1 reads SGHNT; CDR2 reads YYREEE (reference sequence). TCRB was sequenced at Survey level resolution. Assay used: immunoSEQ multiplex PCR; TCRdb lists only in-frame clones, some missing. Of about 8,300 clones in the sample, roughly 80% were seen once. As for this clone: The antigen remains undetermined.

V gene TRBV5-4 combines with J gene TRBJ2-2, with D possibly matching TRBD2 (5 bases). The material sequenced was CXCR5+ CD38- circulating T follicular helper cells from blood, taken on the day of influenza vaccination. Subset of the sample: circulating Tfh, non-naive CD4+CXCR5+PD-1+ (ICOS+CD38+ or ICOS-CD38-). The TCR sequence derives from an adult who received the influenza vaccine. CDR3 in DNA: TGTGCCAGCAGCTTGGACCCTAGCAGCACCGGGGAGCTGTTTTTT. It codes for CASSLDPSSTGELFF.